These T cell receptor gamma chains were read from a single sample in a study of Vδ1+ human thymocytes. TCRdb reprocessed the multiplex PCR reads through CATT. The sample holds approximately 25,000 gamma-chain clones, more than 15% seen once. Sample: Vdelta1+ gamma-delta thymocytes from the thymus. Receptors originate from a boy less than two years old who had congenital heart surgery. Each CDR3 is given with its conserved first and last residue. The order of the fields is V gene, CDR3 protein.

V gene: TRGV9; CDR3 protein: CALWEPTGYYKKLF
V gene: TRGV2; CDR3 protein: CATWDGLPRYESNYYKKLF
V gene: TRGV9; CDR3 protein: CALWEVPDFGGKKLF
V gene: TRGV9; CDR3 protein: CALWEANKKLF
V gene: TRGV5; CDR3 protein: CATWDKAKKLF
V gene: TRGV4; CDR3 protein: CATWDPPGIRNYYKKLF
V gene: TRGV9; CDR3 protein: CALWEVQGVYYKKLF
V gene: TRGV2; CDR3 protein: CAIWDGLGYKKLF
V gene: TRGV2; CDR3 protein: CATWDGPGCRKLF
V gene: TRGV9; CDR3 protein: CALWESLYYKKLF
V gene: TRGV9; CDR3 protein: CALWEVLRFKIF
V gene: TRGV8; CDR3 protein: CATWDSMGSDWIKTF
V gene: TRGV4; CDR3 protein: CATWDSSSDWIKTF
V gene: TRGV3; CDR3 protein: CATWDRLAYKKLF
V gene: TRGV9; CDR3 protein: CALWEVQEKLF
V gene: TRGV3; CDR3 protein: CATWDRPCYKKLF
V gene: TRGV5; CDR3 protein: CATWDRPGPEKLF
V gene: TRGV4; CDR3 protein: CATWDGLYYKKLF
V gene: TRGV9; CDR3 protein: CALWECRNYYKKLF
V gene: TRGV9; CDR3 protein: CALWEPFSYKKLF
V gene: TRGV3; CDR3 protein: CATWDRILNYYKKLF
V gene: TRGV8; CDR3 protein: CAAWDRVSGKLF
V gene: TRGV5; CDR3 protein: CATWDRRSVYKKLF
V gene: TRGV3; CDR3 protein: CATWDRLYKKLF
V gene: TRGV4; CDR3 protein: CATWDGLNKKLF
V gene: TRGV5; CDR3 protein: CATWDRSFWYKKLF
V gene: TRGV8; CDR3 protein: CATWDRDKKLF
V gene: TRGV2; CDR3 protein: CAPGTGLRYKKLF
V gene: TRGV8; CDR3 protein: CATWDRKKSTTGWFKIF
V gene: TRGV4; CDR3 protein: CATWENYKKLF
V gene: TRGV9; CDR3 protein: CALWEVPIYYKKLF
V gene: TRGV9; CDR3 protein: CALWEVDGKLF
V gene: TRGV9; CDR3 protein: CALGRSKKLF
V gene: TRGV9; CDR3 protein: CALWAAGSYKKLF
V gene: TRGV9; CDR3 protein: CALWEVHRCKKLF
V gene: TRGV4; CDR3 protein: CATWDPHGGYYKKLF
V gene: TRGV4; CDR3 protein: CATARWFKIF
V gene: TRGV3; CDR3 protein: CATWDRRGMSNYYKKLF
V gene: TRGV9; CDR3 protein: CALWEVQLSRKLF
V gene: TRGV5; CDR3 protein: CATWETGKLF
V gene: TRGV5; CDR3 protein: CAAWDSYKKLF
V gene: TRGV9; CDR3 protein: CALWEIDYKKLF
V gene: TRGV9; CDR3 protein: CALWEVLTTGWFKIF
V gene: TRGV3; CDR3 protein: CATWDLGFFYYKKLF
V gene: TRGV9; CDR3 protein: CALWEGTWEKLF
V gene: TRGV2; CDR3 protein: CATWDGPGWFKIF
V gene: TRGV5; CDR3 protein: CATWDSEGKLF
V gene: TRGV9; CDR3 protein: CALWEPYPHYKKLF
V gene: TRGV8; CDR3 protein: CATWDRSGWFKIF
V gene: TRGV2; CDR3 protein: CATWDGLGYKKLF
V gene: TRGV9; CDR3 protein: CALWEVKGELGKKIKVF
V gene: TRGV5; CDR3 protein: CATWDRQKGGGYKKLF
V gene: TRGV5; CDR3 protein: CATWDFQGDDWIKTF
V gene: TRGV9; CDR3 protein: CALWESRGFSKLF
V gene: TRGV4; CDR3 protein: CATWDVWKLF
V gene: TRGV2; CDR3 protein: CATWDGVEKLF
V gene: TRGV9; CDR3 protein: CALWEGIRYKKLF
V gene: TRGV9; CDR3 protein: CALWETGNYYKKLF